The 6 T cell receptor beta chains in this list originate from one sample, sequenced in a study of shared clonotypes between healthy human individuals. Sequencing used immunoSEQ multiplex PCR; TCRdb keeps in-frame clones, though not all of them. This table holds roughly 1,100,000 clones, about 76% found once. Sequenced sample: memory CD4+ T cells sorted from blood. Regarding subset: CD45RA-negative fraction. The receptor set was obtained from a young man in good health.

The chain uses TRBV29-1 and TRBJ2-3; D unresolved. Germline V lookup: CDR1 SQVTM, CDR2 ANQGSEA. V lost 4 bases to trimming and J lost 5 bases, with 4 bases between them. CDR3 size: 10 residues. CDR3 in DNA: TGCAGCGTTGGAGAAGATACGCAGTATTTT. Its translation is CSVGEDTQYF.

The chain carries TRBV6-1 and TRBJ1-4, with D uncertain. Looked up from germline, CDR1 is MNHNS and CDR2 is SASEGT. V was cut by 3 bases and J by 2 bases, with 13 bases left in between. The CDR3 sequence is 16 residues long. In DNA, the CDR3 is TGTGCCAGCAGTGATAGAAGTTCGTTGACTAATGAAAAACTGTTTTTT. Translating it yields CASSDRSSLTNEKLFF.

As regards this clone: The sample holds other DNA sequences that translate to the same CDR3. This sequence joins TRBV18 and TRBJ2-7; D is perhaps TRBD1 (6 bases). Trimming shortened V by 6 bases and J by 3 bases, and 9 bases separated the two germline ends. The germline CDR1 and CDR2 sequences are KGHSH and LQKENI. This CDR3 is 12 amino acids long. The CDR3, as DNA: TGTGCCAGCTCTGAACAGGGCTACGAGCAGTACTTC. It yields the protein CASSEQGYEQYF.

This CDR3 is CASSEAGIRDGYEQFF. CDR3 bases: TGTGCCAGCAGTGAAGCCGGGATAAGGGATGGCTATGAGCAGTTCTTC. The chain combines TRBV6-1 with TRBJ2-1; D perhaps matches TRBD2 (5 bases). There are 16 residues in the CDR3. CDR1 and CDR2 (germline): MNHNS, SASEGT. Trimming shortened V by 0 bases and J by 8 bases, and 17 bases separated the two germline ends.

Details on this clone: Relative to the germline gene, one junction end is altered; a read error may explain this. This rearrangement joins TRBV6-5 to TRBJ2-2; D unresolved. This CDR3 contains 13 residues. CDR1 and CDR2 (germline): MNHEY, SVGAGI. The CDR3 nucleotides are TGTGCCAGCAATTACCAGGCTGGCGGGGAGCTGTTTTTT. It yields the protein CASNYQAGGELFF.

The chain is built from TRBV18 and TRBJ2-5, with 10 nucleotides matching TRBD1. The germline CDR1 and CDR2 sequences are KGHSH and LQKENI. V lost 3 bases to trimming and J lost 4 bases; unmatched junction nucleotides: 8. The CDR3 has 16 residues. The CDR3 sequence is CASSPTGTGVRETQYF. The CDR3 bases are TGTGCCAGCTCACCGACCGGGACAGGGGTCCGAGAGACCCAGTACTTC. The variable domain in full, completed from reference TRBV18 and TRBJ2-5, reads NAGVMQNPRHLVRRRGQEARLRCSPMKGHSHVYWYRQLPEEGLKFMVYLQKENIIDESGMPKERFSAEFPKEGPSILRIQQVVRGDSAAYFCASSPTGTGVRETQYFGPGTRLLVL.